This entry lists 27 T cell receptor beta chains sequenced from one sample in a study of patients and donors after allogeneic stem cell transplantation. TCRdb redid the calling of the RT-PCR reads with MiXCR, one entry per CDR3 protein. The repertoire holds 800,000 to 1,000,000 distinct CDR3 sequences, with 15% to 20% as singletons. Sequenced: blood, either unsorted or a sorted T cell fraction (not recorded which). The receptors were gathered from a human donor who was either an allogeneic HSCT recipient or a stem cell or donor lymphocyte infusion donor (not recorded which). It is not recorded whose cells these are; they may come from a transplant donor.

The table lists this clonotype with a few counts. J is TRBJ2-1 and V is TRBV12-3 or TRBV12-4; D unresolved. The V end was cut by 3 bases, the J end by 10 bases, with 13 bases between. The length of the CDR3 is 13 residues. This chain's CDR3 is CASSFALGSEQFF. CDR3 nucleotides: TGTGCCAGCAGTTTTGCGCTAGGTTCCGAGCAGTTCTTC.

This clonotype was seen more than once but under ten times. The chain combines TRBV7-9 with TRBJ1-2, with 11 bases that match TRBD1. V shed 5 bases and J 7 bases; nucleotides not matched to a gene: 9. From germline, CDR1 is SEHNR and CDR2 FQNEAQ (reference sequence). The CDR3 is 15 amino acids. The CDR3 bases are TGTGCCAGCAGCCCCCCGGGGACAGGGGGAAGTGGCTACACCTTC. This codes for CASSPPGTGGSGYTF. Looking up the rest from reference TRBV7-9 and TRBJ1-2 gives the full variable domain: DTGVSQNPRHKITKRGQNVTFRCDPISEHNRLYWYRQTLGQGPEFLTYFQNEAQLEKSRLLSDRFSAERPKGSFSTLEIQRTEQGDSAMYLCASSPPGTGGSGYTFGSGTRLTVV.

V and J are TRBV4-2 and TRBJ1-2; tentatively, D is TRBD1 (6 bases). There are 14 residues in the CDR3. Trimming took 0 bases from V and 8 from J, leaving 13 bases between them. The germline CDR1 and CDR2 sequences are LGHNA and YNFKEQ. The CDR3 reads CASSQENREGGYTF. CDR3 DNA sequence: TGTGCCAGCAGCCAAGAAAACAGGGAAGGCGGCTACACCTTC.

CDR3 amino acids: CASSLTLAGRETGELFF. Written as DNA, the CDR3 is TGTGCCAGCAGCTTGACCCTAGCGGGAAGGGAAACCGGGGAGCTGTTTTTT. This sequence joins TRBV5-5 and TRBJ2-2; the match to TRBD2 covers 9 bases. The CDR3 is 17 amino acids. Germline values: CDR1 SGHKS, CDR2 YYEKEE (reference sequence). The trim removed 1 base at V and 5 bases at J, leaving 9 bases unmatched.

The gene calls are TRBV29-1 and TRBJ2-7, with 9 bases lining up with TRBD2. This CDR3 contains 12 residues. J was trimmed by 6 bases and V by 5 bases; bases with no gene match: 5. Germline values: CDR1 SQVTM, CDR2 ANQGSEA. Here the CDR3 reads CSVLAGKGEQYF. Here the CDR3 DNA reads TGCAGCGTTCTAGCGGGAAAGGGCGAGCAGTACTTC.

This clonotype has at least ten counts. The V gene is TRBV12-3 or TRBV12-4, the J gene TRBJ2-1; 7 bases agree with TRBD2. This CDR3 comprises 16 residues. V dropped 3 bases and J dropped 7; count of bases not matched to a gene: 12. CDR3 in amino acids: CASSFIISGKGNEQFF. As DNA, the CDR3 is TGTGCCAGCAGTTTTATCATAAGCGGGAAAGGGAATGAGCAGTTCTTC.

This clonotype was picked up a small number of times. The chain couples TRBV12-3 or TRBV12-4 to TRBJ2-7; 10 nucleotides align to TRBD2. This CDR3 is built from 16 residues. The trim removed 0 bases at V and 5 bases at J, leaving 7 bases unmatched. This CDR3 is CASSLARTSGRDEQYF. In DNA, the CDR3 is TGTGCCAGCAGTTTAGCGAGGACTAGCGGACGGGACGAGCAGTACTTC.

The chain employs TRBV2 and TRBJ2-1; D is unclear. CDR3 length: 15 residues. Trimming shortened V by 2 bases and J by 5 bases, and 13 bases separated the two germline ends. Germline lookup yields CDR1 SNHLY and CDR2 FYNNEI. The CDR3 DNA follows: TGTGCCAGCAGTGAACGCAAGGTTCGGCACAATGAGCAGTTCTTC. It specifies CASSERKVRHNEQFF.

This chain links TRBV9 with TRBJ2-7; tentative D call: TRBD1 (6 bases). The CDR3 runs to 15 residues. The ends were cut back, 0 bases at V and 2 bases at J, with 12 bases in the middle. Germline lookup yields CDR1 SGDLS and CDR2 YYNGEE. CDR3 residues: CASSVDDKGAYEQYF. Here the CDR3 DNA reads TGTGCCAGCAGCGTAGATGACAAGGGGGCCTACGAGCAGTACTTC.

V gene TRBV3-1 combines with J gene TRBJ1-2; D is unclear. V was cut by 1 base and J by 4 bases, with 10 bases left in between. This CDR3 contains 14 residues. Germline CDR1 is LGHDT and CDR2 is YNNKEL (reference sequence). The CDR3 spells CASSQVRSAYGYTF. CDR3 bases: TGTGCCAGCAGCCAAGTTAGGTCGGCCTATGGCTACACCTTC.

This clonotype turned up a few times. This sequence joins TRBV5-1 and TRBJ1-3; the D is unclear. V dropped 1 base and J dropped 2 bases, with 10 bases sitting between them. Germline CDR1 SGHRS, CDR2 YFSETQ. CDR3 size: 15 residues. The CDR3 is CASSLSLRTGNTIYF. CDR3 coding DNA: TGCGCCAGCAGCTTGAGCCTGAGGACTGGAAACACCATATATTTT.

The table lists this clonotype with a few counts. CDR3 coding DNA: TGTGCCAGCAGCTTAGGCCAGGGCCCAATCAATGAGCAGTTCTTC. This codes for CASSLGQGPINEQFF. This sequence joins TRBV7-9 and TRBJ2-1; the D gene is possibly TRBD1 (5 bases). CDR3 size: 15 residues. The ends were cut back, 1 base at V and 6 bases at J, with 13 bases in the middle. Germline lookup yields CDR1 SEHNR and CDR2 FQNEAQ (reference sequence).

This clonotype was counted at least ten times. The DNA of the CDR3 is TGTGCCAGCAGCTCTGGACTAGCGAACATTCAGTACTTC. Its translation is CASSSGLANIQYF. This sequence joins TRBV3-1 and TRBJ2-4; TRBD2 agrees at 9 bases. The CDR3 has 13 amino acids. V was clipped by 5 bases and J by 7 bases; unmatched bases: 3. Germline values: CDR1 LGHDT, CDR2 YNNKEL (reference sequence).

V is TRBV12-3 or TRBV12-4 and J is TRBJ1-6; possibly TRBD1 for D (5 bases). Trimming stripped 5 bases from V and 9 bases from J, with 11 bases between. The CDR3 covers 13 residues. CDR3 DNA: TGTGCCAGCAGTACCCGGACAAGTTCACCCCTCCACTTT. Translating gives CASSTRTSSPLHF.

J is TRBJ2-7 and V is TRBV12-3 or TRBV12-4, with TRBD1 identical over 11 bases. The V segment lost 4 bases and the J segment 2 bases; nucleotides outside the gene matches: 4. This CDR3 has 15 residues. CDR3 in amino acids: CASSWPGQGAYEQYF. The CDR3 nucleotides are TGTGCCAGCAGTTGGCCGGGACAGGGGGCCTACGAGCAGTACTTC.

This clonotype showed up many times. CDR3 DNA sequence: TGTGCCAGCAGCCCCTCTAGAACAGATACGCAGTATTTT. This translates into CASSPSRTDTQYF. V gene TRBV18 combines with J gene TRBJ2-3, with no clear D. The CDR3 has 13 amino acids. CDR1 is KGHSH, CDR2 LQKENI, per germline. V lost 8 bases to trimming and J lost 3 bases, with 12 bases between them.

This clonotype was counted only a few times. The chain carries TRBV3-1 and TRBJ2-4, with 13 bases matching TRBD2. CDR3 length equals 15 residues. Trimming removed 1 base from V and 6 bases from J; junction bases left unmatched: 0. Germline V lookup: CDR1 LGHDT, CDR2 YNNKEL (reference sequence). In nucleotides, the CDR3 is TGTGCCAGCAGCCAAGGGACTAGCGGGAGAAACATTCAGTACTTC. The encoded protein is CASSQGTSGRNIQYF.

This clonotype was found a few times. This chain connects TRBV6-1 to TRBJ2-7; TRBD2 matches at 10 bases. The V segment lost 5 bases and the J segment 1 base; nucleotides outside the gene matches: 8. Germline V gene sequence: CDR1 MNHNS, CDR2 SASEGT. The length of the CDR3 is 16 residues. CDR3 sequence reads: CASSPQLAGLSYEQYF. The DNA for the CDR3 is TGTGCCAGCAGTCCACAACTAGCGGGGCTTTCCTACGAGCAGTACTTC.

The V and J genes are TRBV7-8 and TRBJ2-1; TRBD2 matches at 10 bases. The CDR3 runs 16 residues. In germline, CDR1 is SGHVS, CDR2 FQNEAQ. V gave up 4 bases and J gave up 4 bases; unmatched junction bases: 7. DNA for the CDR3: TGTGCCAGCAGCTCGCTCACTAGCGGGATATACAATGAGCAGTTCTTC. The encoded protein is CASSSLTSGIYNEQFF.

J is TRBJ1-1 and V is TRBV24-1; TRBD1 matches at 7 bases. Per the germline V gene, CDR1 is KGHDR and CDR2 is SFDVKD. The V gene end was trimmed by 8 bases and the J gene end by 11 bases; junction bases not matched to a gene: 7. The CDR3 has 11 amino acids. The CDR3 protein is CATIGTEEAFF. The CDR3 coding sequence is TGTGCCACCATCGGGACAGAGGAGGCTTTCTTT.

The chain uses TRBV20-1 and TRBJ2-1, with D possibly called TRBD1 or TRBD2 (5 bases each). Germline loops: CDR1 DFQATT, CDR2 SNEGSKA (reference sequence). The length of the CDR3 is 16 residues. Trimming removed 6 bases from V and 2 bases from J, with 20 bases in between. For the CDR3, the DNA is TGCAGTGCCGAATCCGCCCGGGGCACCACCTACAATGAGCAGTTCTTC. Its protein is CSAESARGTTYNEQFF.

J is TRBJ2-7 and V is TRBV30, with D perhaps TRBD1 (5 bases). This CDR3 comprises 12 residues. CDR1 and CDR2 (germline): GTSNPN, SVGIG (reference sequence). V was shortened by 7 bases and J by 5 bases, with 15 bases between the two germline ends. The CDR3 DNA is TGTGCCTTGACAGCCCTCGACCACGAGCAGTACTTC. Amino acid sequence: CALTALDHEQYF.

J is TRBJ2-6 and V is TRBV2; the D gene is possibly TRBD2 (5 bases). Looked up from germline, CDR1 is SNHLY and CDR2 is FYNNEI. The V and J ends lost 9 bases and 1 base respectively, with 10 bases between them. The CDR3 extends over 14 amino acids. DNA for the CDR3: TGTGCCAGAGAACTAGATTCTGGGGCCAACGTCCTGACTTTC. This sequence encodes CARELDSGANVLTF.

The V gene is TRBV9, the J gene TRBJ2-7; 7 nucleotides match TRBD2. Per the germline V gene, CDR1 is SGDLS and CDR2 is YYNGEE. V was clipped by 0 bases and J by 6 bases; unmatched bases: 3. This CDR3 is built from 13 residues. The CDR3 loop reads CASSVGLAGEQYF. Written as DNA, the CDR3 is TGTGCCAGCAGCGTAGGACTAGCAGGCGAGCAGTACTTC.

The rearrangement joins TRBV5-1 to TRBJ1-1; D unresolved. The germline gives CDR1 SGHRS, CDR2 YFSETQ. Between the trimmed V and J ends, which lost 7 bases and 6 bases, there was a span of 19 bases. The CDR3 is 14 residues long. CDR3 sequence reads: CASSLNEGFSEAFF. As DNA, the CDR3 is TGCGCCAGCTCCTTAAATGAAGGGTTTTCTGAAGCTTTCTTT.

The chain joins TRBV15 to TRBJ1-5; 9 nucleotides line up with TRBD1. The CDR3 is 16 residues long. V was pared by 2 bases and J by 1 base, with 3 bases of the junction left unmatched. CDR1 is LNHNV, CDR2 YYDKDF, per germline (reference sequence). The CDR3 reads CATSRPTGGSNQPQHF. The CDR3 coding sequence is TGTGCCACCAGCAGACCCACAGGGGGCAGCAATCAGCCCCAGCATTTT.

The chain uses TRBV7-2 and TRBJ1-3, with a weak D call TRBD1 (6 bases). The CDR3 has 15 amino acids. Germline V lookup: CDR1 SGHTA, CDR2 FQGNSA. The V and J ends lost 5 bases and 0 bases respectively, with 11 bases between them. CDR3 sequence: CASSRDTSSGNTIYF. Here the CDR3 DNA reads TGTGCCAGCAGCCGGGACACAAGCTCTGGAAACACCATATATTTT.